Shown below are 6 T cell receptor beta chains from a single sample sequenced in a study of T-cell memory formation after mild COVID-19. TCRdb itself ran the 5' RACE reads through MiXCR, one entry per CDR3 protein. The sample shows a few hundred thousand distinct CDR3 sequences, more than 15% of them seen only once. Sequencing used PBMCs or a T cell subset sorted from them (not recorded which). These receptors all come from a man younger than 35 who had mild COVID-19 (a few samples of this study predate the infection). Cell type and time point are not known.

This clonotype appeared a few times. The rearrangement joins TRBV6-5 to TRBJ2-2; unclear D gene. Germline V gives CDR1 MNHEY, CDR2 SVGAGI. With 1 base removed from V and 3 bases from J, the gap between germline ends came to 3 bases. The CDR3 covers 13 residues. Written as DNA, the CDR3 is TGTGCCAGCAGTTACTGGGACACCGGGGAGCTGTTTTTT. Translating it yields CASSYWDTGELFF.

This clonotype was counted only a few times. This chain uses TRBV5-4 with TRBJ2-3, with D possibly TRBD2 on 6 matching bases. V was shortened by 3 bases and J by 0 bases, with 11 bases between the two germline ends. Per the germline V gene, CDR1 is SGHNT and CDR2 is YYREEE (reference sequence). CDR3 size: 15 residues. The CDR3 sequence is CASSSGGESTDTQYF. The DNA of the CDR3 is TGTGCCAGCAGCTCAGGCGGGGAAAGCACAGATACGCAGTATTTT.

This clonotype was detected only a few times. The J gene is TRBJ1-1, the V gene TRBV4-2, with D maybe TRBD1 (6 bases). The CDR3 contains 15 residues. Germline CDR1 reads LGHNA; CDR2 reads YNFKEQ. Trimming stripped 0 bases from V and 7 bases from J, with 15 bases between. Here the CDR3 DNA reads TGTGCCAGCAGCCAAGAGGGGGCAGGACCGTATGAAGCTTTCTTT. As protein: CASSQEGAGPYEAFF.

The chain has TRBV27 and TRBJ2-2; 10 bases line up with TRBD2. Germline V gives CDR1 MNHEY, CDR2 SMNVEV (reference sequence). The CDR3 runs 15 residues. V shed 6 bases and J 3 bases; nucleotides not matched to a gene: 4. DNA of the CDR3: TGTGCCAGCAGACCGGGACTAGCGTACACCGGGGAGCTGTTTTTT. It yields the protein CASRPGLAYTGELFF.

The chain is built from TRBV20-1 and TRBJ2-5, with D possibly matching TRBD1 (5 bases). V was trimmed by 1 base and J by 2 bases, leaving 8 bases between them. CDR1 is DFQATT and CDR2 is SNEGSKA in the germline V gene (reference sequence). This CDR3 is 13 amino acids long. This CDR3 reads CSARVPGQETQYF. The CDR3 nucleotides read TGCAGTGCTAGAGTACCAGGGCAAGAGACCCAGTACTTC.

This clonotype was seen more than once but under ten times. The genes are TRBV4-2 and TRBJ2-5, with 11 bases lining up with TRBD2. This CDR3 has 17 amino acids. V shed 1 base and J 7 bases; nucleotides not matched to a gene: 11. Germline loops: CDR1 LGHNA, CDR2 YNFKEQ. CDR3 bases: TGTGCCAGCAGCCAAGTGACTAGCGGGGCTGTGGGTGGGACCCAGTACTTC. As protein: CASSQVTSGAVGGTQYF.